This T cell receptor beta chain appears in the sequencing data of a study of T cell responses to AZD1222 COVID-19 vaccine. Here immunoSEQ multiplex PCR was the method, and the copy in TCRdb shows in-frame clones only, minus some. This sample has some 190,000 clones, with almost 95% found just once. Overall study findings and caveats: Possibly, clonal diversity was underestimated; donors were largely white British and included more females.

Comments on this clone: Its specificity is not known.

There are 13 residues in the CDR3. Trimming stripped 1 base from V and 12 bases from J, with 12 bases between. Germline CDR1 reads SGHTA; CDR2 reads FQGNSA. Sample: peripheral blood, taken on day 0 of AZD1222 vaccination. This chain links TRBV7-2 with TRBJ1-4, with D possibly matching TRBD1 (6 bases). This TCR came from an adult in good health. DNA for the CDR3: TGTGCCAGCAGCTTAGGACTCCCAGGGGAACTGTTTTTT. As protein: CASSLGLPGELFF.